This T cell receptor beta chain is drawn from a study of T cell changes during pregnancy in multiple sclerosis. TCRdb keeps only in-frame clones here, not all; method: immunoSEQ multiplex PCR. The table records 70,000 to 80,000 clones, 90% to 95% of them present only once. V trimming: 6 bases; J trimming: 7 bases; junction bases outside the gene matches: 9. The CDR3 covers 15 residues. Germline V gene lookup returns CDR1 SGHVS and CDR2 FQNEAQ. The sample in question was peripheral blood, obtained in the first trimester of pregnancy. The sequence derives from a female donor with multiple sclerosis, enrolled in a pregnancy study. This sequence joins TRBV7-8 and TRBJ2-5; TRBD2 matches 12 bases. CDR3 nucleotides: TGTGCCAGCAGTTCGACGACTAGCGGGAGAGGGACCCAGTACTTC. This encodes CASSSTTSGRGTQYF.